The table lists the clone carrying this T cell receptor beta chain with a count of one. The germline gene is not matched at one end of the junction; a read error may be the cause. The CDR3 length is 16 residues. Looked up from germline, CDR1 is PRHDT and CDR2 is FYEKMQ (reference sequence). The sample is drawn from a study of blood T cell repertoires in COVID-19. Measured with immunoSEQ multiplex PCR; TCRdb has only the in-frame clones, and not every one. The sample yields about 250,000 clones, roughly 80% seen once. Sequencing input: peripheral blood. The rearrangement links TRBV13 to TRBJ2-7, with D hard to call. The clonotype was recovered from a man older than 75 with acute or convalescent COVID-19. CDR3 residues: CASNLSSSTILYEQYF. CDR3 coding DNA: TGTGCCAGCAACTTATCCTCTTCCACCATACTCTACGAGCAGTACTTC.